The source of this T cell receptor beta chain is a study of OX40 agonist ivuxolimab in advanced cancers. The data were produced by immunoSEQ multiplex PCR, yet TCRdb's version contains in-frame clones alone and is incomplete. The sample holds roughly 80,000 clones, more than 75% seen once. V trimming: 5 bases; J trimming: 0 bases; junction bases outside the gene matches: 6. Germline loops: CDR1 SGHAT, CDR2 FQNNGV. This CDR3 region has 17 residues. Sequencing was performed on CD4+ or CD8+ T cells sorted from blood, taken in a trial of the OX40 agonist ivuxolimab. The source of this sequence is an adult with an advanced solid tumor such as melanoma, head and neck, liver or kidney cancer. J is TRBJ2-6 and V is TRBV11-2; TRBD1 aligns across 8 bases. As DNA, the CDR3 is TGTGCCAGCAGCCCGGGACAGGATAGCTCTGGGGCCAACGTCCTGACTTTC. This codes for CASSPGQDSSGANVLTF.